This T cell receptor (beta chain) was identified in a study of T cell repertoires in cytomegalovirus infection. Across the whole study: Public TCR beta signatures provided an indication of both CMV infection and a matching HLA type. Regarding the study as a whole: The cumulative frequency of public TCR beta families distinguished individuals who carried CMV together with the relevant HLA.

TCRdb called the reads again in MiXCR, with one record for every CDR3 protein. The table includes 450,000 to 600,000 distinct CDR3 sequences, about 11% detected once. CDR3 length: 16 amino acids. Trimming shortened V by 0 bases and J by 7 bases, and 16 bases separated the two germline ends. Germline assignment: CDR1 MNHEY and CDR2 SVGEGT. Ten or more counts support this clonotype. The antigen is not known. This sequence originates from a human donor in good health (CMV status not recorded). Some clones in this sample may be carry-over from other donors' samples. Material for sequencing was PBMCs. This chain connects TRBV6-2 or TRBV6-3 to TRBJ2-1, with a tentative D call TRBD2 (6 bases). CDR3 DNA sequence: TGTGCCAGCAGTTACTCCGGACTAACGGTTACAAATGAGCAGTTCTTC. It yields the protein CASSYSGLTVTNEQFF.